Here is one T cell receptor beta chain with its context. Its antigen is unknown. The sample comes from a study of cytomegalovirus exposure and HLA in healthy donors. At the level of the study: Ancestry clustering placed around 80% of roughly 410 genotyped donors in the Caucasian-associated cluster. Findings and limits, study-wide: The authors reported that TCR beta sequences could predict HLA-A and HLA-B alleles. These predictions were accurate for most subjects in the first cohort.

PCR used 60 Vbeta primers and 13 Jbeta primers. Using immunoSEQ multiplex PCR, the repertoire was profiled, and TCRdb retains in-frame clones only, with some absent. The table records tens of thousands of clones, 75% to 80% of them present only once. Trimming left V 0 bases short and J 5 bases short, with 11 bases between. The CDR3 is 15 residues long. The germline V gene has CDR1 SGHRS and CDR2 YFSETQ. The receptor was derived from a middle-aged woman in good health and CMV-seropositive. The sequenced sample consisted of PBMCs. V gene TRBV5-1 combines with J gene TRBJ2-2; possible D gene TRBD2, 5 bases. Here the CDR3 reads CASSLVVGGTGELFF. The DNA for the CDR3 is TGCGCCAGCAGCTTGGTCGTAGGCGGGACCGGGGAGCTGTTTTTT.